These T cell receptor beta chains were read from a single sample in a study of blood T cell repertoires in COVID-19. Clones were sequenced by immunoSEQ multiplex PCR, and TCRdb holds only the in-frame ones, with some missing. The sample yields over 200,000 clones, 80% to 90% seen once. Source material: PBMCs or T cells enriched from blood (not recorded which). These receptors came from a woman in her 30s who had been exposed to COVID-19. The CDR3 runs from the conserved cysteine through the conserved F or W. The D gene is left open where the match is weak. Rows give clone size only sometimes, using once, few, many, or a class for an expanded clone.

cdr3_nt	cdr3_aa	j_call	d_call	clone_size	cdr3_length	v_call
TGTGCCTGGAGGGTGGACAGGAGTAATTCACCCCTCCACTTT	CAWRVDRSNSPLHF	TRBJ1-6	TRBD1	NA	14	TRBV30
TGTGCCAGCAGTGAACGGGGAGGCCGTCCCTACGAGCAGTACTTC	CASSERGGRPYEQYF	TRBJ2-7	NA	NA	15	TRBV6-1
TGTGCCAGCAGTGGCACGGACAGGGGGCTCAACGAGCAGTACTTC	CASSGTDRGLNEQYF	TRBJ2-7	TRBD1	NA	15	TRBV2
TGTGCCAGCAGCTTACTAGCGGGGGGCCTTACCTACAATGAGCAGTTCTTC	CASSLLAGGLTYNEQFF	TRBJ2-1	TRBD2	NA	17	TRBV7-2
TGTGCCAGCAGCAGTACGGCCGATAGCGGGGGAGCCAAAAACATTCAGTACTTC	CASSSTADSGGAKNIQYF	TRBJ2-4	TRBD2	NA	18	TRBV13
TGCAGCGTTGACTTGACAGGGATGGGCGAGCAGTACTTC	CSVDLTGMGEQYF	TRBJ2-7	TRBD1	NA	13	TRBV29-1
TGTGCCAGCAGTTCCCCGATGGCGGACTATGGCTACACCTTC	CASSSPMADYGYTF	TRBJ1-2	NA	NA	14	TRBV6-5
TGTGCCAGCAGCTTCGGGGGGTTAATAAGGGGCCCCATAAACACTGAAGCTTTCTTT	CASSFGGLIRGPINTEAFF	TRBJ1-1	NA	NA	19	TRBV11-3
TGCAGCGTTGAGGAGCGGAGCTCCTACAATGAGCAGTTCTTC	CSVEERSSYNEQFF	TRBJ2-1	NA	NA	14	TRBV29-1
TGTGCCAGCAGCCGTGACAGGGGAGGGTGGAATGAGCAGTTCTTC	CASSRDRGGWNEQFF	TRBJ2-1	NA	NA	15	TRBV11-2
TGTGCCAGCAGCACCACAGACAGATTATATGGCTACACCTTC	CASSTTDRLYGYTF	TRBJ1-2	NA	NA	14	TRBV5-6
TGTGCCTGGAAAGGAACAGGATCTTCACCCCTCCACTTT	CAWKGTGSSPLHF	TRBJ1-6	NA	NA	13	TRBV30
TGTGCCAGCAGTTCCCCTGAGACTAACTATGGCTACACCTTC	CASSSPETNYGYTF	TRBJ1-2	NA	few	14	TRBV6-2/TRBV6-3
TGTGCCAGTAGTGGCACGTCGGGCACTGAAGCTTTCTTT	CASSGTSGTEAFF	TRBJ1-1	NA	NA	13	TRBV19
TGTGCCAGCAGCCTCCGAGGGGGTGGAGGTCTTAATAGCAATCAGCCCCAGCATTTT	CASSLRGGGGLNSNQPQHF	TRBJ1-5	NA	NA	19	TRBV7-8
TGCAGCGTTGAACACAGCATGAACACTGAAGCTTTCTTT	CSVEHSMNTEAFF	TRBJ1-1	NA	few	13	TRBV29-1
TGTGCCAGCAGCCGACCCGAGGGGGCGAACACCGGGGAGCTGTTTTTT	CASSRPEGANTGELFF	TRBJ2-2	NA	NA	16	TRBV7-6
TGCGCCAGCAGCTTGGGGACAGGCAACTCTGGAAACACCATATATTTT	CASSLGTGNSGNTIYF	TRBJ1-3	TRBD1	NA	16	TRBV5-1
TGTGCCAGCAGTTTCGAAAGGGGCCACTATGGCTACACCTTC	CASSFERGHYGYTF	TRBJ1-2	NA	NA	14	TRBV27
TGTGCCAGCAGTGAGCCCCTGGGGCAGGGAGGTACTGAAGCTTTCTTT	CASSEPLGQGGTEAFF	TRBJ1-1	NA	NA	16	TRBV2
TGCGCCAGCAGCTCGGACAGGGGGCCGGGGATTTCACCCCTCCACTTT	CASSSDRGPGISPLHF	TRBJ1-6	TRBD1	NA	16	TRBV5-1
TGTGCCAGCAGCCAAGGCAGGGATTTCTTTCAGCCCCAGCATTTT	CASSQGRDFFQPQHF	TRBJ1-5	NA	NA	15	TRBV3-1/TRBV3-2
TGTGCCAGCTCATATGGACCTTTATTAGGGGGCTATTCACCCCTCCACTTT	CASSYGPLLGGYSPLHF	TRBJ1-6	TRBD1	NA	17	TRBV18
TGTGCCACCAGCAGAGATCTCCTTGCAACTAATGAAAAACTGTTTTTT	CATSRDLLATNEKLFF	TRBJ1-4	NA	once	16	TRBV15
TGTGCCAGCAGCTTTGATATGGGACAGGGGTGGAGGAATGAGCAGTTCTTC	CASSFDMGQGWRNEQFF	TRBJ2-1	TRBD1	few	17	TRBV11-2
TGTGCCAGAGGGGGTCTCCATGGCTACACCTTC	CARGGLHGYTF	TRBJ1-2	NA	NA	11	TRBV9
TGTGCCAGCAGTCCGTGGAGGGCCTATGGCTACACCTTC	CASSPWRAYGYTF	TRBJ1-2	NA	NA	13	TRBV27
TGTGCCAGCAGCTTTGGCGGGGTGAGCACAGATACGCAGTATTTT	CASSFGGVSTDTQYF	TRBJ2-3	NA	NA	15	TRBV7-2
TGTGCCAGCTCGCCACCGGGGGGGAGCTCTTATGGCTACACCTTC	CASSPPGGSSYGYTF	TRBJ1-2	NA	NA	15	TRBV18
TGCGCCAGCACCCAGGGGGGATGGGAGCAGTACTTC	CASTQGGWEQYF	TRBJ2-7	NA	NA	12	TRBV10-2
TGTGCCAGCAGTTTTGCGGCAGTCTCCTACGAGCAGTACTTC	CASSFAAVSYEQYF	TRBJ2-7	NA	NA	14	TRBV28
TGTGCCAGTGGACAGGGGCCCAACACCGGGGAGCTGTTTTTT	CASGQGPNTGELFF	TRBJ2-2	TRBD1	NA	14	TRBV19
TGCGCCAGCAGCCTGACAGGGGGCGACGAAAAACTGTTTTTT	CASSLTGGDEKLFF	TRBJ1-4	TRBD1	NA	14	TRBV5-1
TGTGCCAGCAGCACGCGCGGGGACTCCTACAATGAGCAGTTCTTC	CASSTRGDSYNEQFF	TRBJ2-1	NA	NA	15	TRBV9
TGTGCCAGCAGCTTAGCGGGGCAGGGGGCTGCCTATAATTCACCCCTCCACTTT	CASSLAGQGAAYNSPLHF	TRBJ1-6	TRBD1	NA	18	TRBV7-9
TGCAGCGCGGACACGAACTCTGGAAACACCATATATTTT	CSADTNSGNTIYF	TRBJ1-3	NA	NA	13	TRBV29-1
TGTGCCTGGAGTATACGACCGGGGGAGCAGTACTTC	CAWSIRPGEQYF	TRBJ2-7	NA	NA	12	TRBV30
TGTGCCAGCAGCTTGGGGACAGGGGTCCTACTCCCCAACTATGGCTACACCTTC	CASSLGTGVLLPNYGYTF	TRBJ1-2	TRBD1	once	18	TRBV5-4
TGTGCCAGCAGCTTTAGCCGCCCGGACACAGATACGCAGTATTTT	CASSFSRPDTDTQYF	TRBJ2-3	NA	NA	15	TRBV13
TGTGCCACCAGTACAGCCGACAACTCTGGGGCCAACGTCCTGACTTTC	CATSTADNSGANVLTF	TRBJ2-6	NA	NA	16	TRBV24-1
TGTGCCATCAGAGGCAGGGCGGGAGAAGCTTTCTTT	CAIRGRAGEAFF	TRBJ1-1	NA	once	12	TRBV10-3
TGCGCCAGCAGCCATGACGGGGTGGGAGCAGATACGCAGTATTTT	CASSHDGVGADTQYF	TRBJ2-3	NA	NA	15	TRBV4-1
TGTGCCAGCAGTTTGGGGAAGGGGGATGGCTACACCTTC	CASSLGKGDGYTF	TRBJ1-2	NA	NA	13	TRBV12-3/TRBV12-4
TGTGCCAGTAGTATTTATTCCCTCTTTAGACACGGTGAAGCTTTCTTT	CASSIYSLFRHGEAFF	TRBJ1-1	NA	NA	16	TRBV19
TGTGCCAGCAGTGCAGGGTTATACACCATATATTTT	CASSAGLYTIYF	TRBJ1-3	NA	NA	12	TRBV12-3/TRBV12-4
TGTGCCAGCAGCAACGACAGGGTTGGATTCGGATCACCCCTCCACTTT	CASSNDRVGFGSPLHF	TRBJ1-6	TRBD1	once	16	TRBV2
TGTGCCAGCAGCTCGACCCACAGGGAAAGGGGCTACGAGCAGTACTTC	CASSSTHRERGYEQYF	TRBJ2-7	NA	once	16	TRBV7-9
TGTGCCAGCAGCCCTCGGTCCCGGGGCAATGAGCAGTTCTTC	CASSPRSRGNEQFF	TRBJ2-1	NA	once	14	TRBV3-1/TRBV3-2